The 10 T cell receptor beta chains in this list originate from one sample, sequenced in a study of blood T cell repertoires in COVID-19. The assay was immunoSEQ multiplex PCR, and TCRdb's table has in-frame clones only and misses some. The sample has around 190,000 clones; 84% are singletons. Sequences were obtained from peripheral blood. These receptors all come from a human donor in a cohort sampled during active COVID-19.

The rearrangement uses TRBV1 and TRBJ2-1; the table gives TRBD2 as D, unverified against the DNA. TRBV1 has pseudogene status. There are 17 residues in the CDR3. Here the CDR3 reads CTSSQGGREVSYNEQFF. CDR3 in DNA: TGCACCAGCAGCCAAGGTGGGCGGGAGGTTTCCTACAATGAGCAGTTCTTC.

The chain has TRBV12-3 or TRBV12-4 and TRBJ2-1; D may be TRBD1 (5 bases). V lost 0 bases and J 8 bases, leaving 8 bases between the germline ends. This CDR3 spans 13 amino acids. In DNA, the CDR3 is TGTGCCAGCAGTTTAGCGGGGCCCGATGAGCAGTTCTTC. It codes for CASSLAGPDEQFF.

CDR3 sequence: CASSFKQGGASNQPQHF. The CDR3, as DNA: TGTGCCAGCAGCTTTAAACAGGGGGGGGCAAGCAATCAGCCCCAGCATTTT. The chain uses TRBV21-1 and TRBJ1-5; the table's D call TRBD1 went unverified against the DNA. TRBV21-1 is tagged as a pseudogene. The CDR3 spans 17 residues.

This chain links TRBV5-1 with TRBJ1-2, with 9 bases identical to TRBD1. Unmatched junction bases numbered 9, after V lost 0 bases and J lost 0 bases. Per germline, CDR1 SGHRS and CDR2 YFSETQ. This CDR3 has 18 amino acids. DNA of the CDR3: TGCGCCAGCAGCTTGGGTGCCGGGACAGGGACAACTAACTATGGCTACACCTTC. As protein: CASSLGAGTGTTNYGYTF.

The V gene is TRBV21-1, the J gene TRBJ1-2; the D segment call TRBD1 is taken from the table without a DNA check. TRBV21-1 is flagged as a pseudogene. The CDR3 is 19 residues long. The CDR3 coding sequence is TGTGCCAGCAGCAAAGTGTCTTGGGAGCGGACAGGGCTTAACTATGGCTACACCTTC. Translating gives CASSKVSWERTGLNYGYTF.

This clone has more than one count but fewer than ten. CDR3 residues: CASSLTQGTGNTIYF. The CDR3 nucleotides are TGTGCCAGCAGCTTAACACAGGGGACTGGAAACACCATATATTTT. The chain is built from TRBV7-9 and TRBJ1-3; 7 nucleotides line up with TRBD1. The CDR3 is 15 residues long. J gave up 2 bases and V 2 bases, and 3 bases lay outside the gene matches. Germline values: CDR1 SEHNR, CDR2 FQNEAQ (reference sequence).

The chain recombines TRBV15 with TRBJ1-3; D is perhaps TRBD1 (5 bases). Deletions cut 1 base from V and 1 base from J, with 8 bases between. This CDR3 is built from 15 residues. Germline CDR1 LNHNV, CDR2 YYDKDF (reference sequence). CDR3: CATSRGKGSGNTIYF. In nucleotides, the CDR3 is TGTGCCACCAGCAGAGGAAAGGGGTCTGGAAACACCATATATTTT. Using reference TRBV15 and TRBJ1-3 for the parts outside the CDR3, the full variable domain is DAMVIQNPRYQVTQFGKPVTLSCSQTLNHNVMYWYQQKSSQAPKLLFHYYDKDFNNEADTPDNFQSRRPNTSFCFLDIRSPGLGDTAMYLCATSRGKGSGNTIYFGEGSWLTVV.

This rearrangement joins TRBV4-1 to TRBJ2-6; tentatively, D is TRBD1 (5 bases). V lost 4 bases, J lost 5 bases, and 12 bases lay in between. This CDR3 has 15 amino acids. The germline V gene has CDR1 MGHRA and CDR2 YSYEKL. Written as DNA, the CDR3 is TGCGCCAGCAGCCTCGGGCCGGACAGGGCCAACGTCCTGACTTTC. This gives the protein CASSLGPDRANVLTF.

This chain uses TRBV19 with TRBJ1-5; weak D call: TRBD1 (5 bases). The germline V gene encodes CDR1 LNHDA and CDR2 SQIVND (reference sequence). The CDR3 sequence is 12 residues long. The V and J ends lost 9 bases and 4 bases respectively, with 10 bases between them. CDR3 protein: CASQTDNQPQHF. In DNA, the CDR3 is TGTGCCAGCCAGACAGATAATCAGCCCCAGCATTTT.

V and J are TRBV5-1 and TRBJ2-1; 10 nucleotides agree with TRBD2. Germline CDR1 and CDR2: SGHRS and YFSETQ. The V gene end was trimmed by 0 bases and the J gene end by 2 bases; junction bases not matched to a gene: 5. This CDR3 has 17 residues. The CDR3 bases are TGCGCCAGCAGCTTGGAGGAGCGGGAGGGCCCCTACAATGAGCAGTTCTTC. It yields the protein CASSLEEREGPYNEQFF.